A single sample gave rise to the 26 T cell receptor beta chains below, sequenced in a study of cytomegalovirus exposure and HLA in healthy donors. PCR used 60 Vbeta primers and 13 Jbeta primers. The method was immunoSEQ multiplex PCR; TCRdb's version includes in-frame clones alone and lacks a portion of them. This repertoire shows under 170,000 clones, about 76% found once; its top ten account for approximately 3.7%. The material sequenced was PBMCs. Receptor source: a human donor in good health.

The chain recombines TRBV27 with TRBJ1-4; weak D call: TRBD1 (6 bases). Germline V gives CDR1 MNHEY, CDR2 SMNVEV (reference sequence). Trimming took off 6 bases at V and 8 bases at J, with 13 bases between the two ends. The CDR3 totals 13 residues. As DNA, the CDR3 is TGTGCCAGCAGCCCGGACAGCTACGAAAAACTGTTTTTT. Its protein product is CASSPDSYEKLFF.

The chain joins TRBV7-9 to TRBJ1-1; D not certain. The length of the CDR3 is 14 residues. Trimming pared 1 base from V and 3 bases from J, leaving 9 bases between. The germline V gene has CDR1 SEHNR and CDR2 FQNEAQ (reference sequence). CDR3 nucleotide sequence: TGTGCCAGCAGCTTAGGTGGCACCTACACTGAAGCTTTCTTT. It is translated as CASSLGGTYTEAFF.

This clone appeared a few times. The genes are TRBV7-8 and TRBJ2-7; 9 bases are shared with TRBD2. Germline assignment: CDR1 SGHVS and CDR2 FQNEAQ. This CDR3 is built from 14 residues. Losses at the gene ends were 5 bases for V and 2 bases for J; bases not matched to a gene: 4. The CDR3 nucleotides are TGTGCCAGCAGCGCCCGACTAGCGGCCTACGAGCAGTACTTC. Translation gives CASSARLAAYEQYF.

V gene TRBV4-2 combines with J gene TRBJ2-1, with TRBD2 matching over 8 bases. Trimming at V came to 1 base and at J to 7 bases, leaving 6 bases not matched to a gene. The CDR3 consists of 15 residues. The germline V gene encodes CDR1 LGHNA and CDR2 YNFKEQ. The CDR3 DNA reads as TGTGCCAGCAGCCAAGCGGGTAGCGGGGATAATGAGCAGTTCTTC. Amino acid sequence: CASSQAGSGDNEQFF.

The rearrangement links TRBV19 to TRBJ1-1, with a tentative D call TRBD1 (6 bases). The CDR3 sequence is 16 residues long. CDR1 and CDR2 (germline): LNHDA, SQIVND (reference sequence). V lost 5 bases to trimming and J lost 1 base, with 17 bases between them. CDR3 nucleotides: TGTGCCAGTAGTCCCCACCTCCCACAGGGGAACACTGAAGCTTTCTTT. Its protein is CASSPHLPQGNTEAFF.

This clone was recorded only once. This chain connects TRBV7-7 to TRBJ2-1; possibly TRBD2 for D (7 bases). CDR1 SSHAT and CDR2 FNYEAQ come from the germline V gene (reference sequence). Trimming shortened V by 5 bases and J by 4 bases, and 24 bases separated the two germline ends. The CDR3 runs 18 residues. In DNA form, the CDR3 reads TGTGCCAGCAGCCCGCGCGAGGGGGGGAGCGGGTATTACAATGAGCAGTTCTTC. Encoded protein: CASSPREGGSGYYNEQFF.

The chain uses TRBV28 and TRBJ1-4; TRBD1 aligns across 8 bases. The V gene's germline CDR1 is MDHEN and CDR2 SYDVKM. CDR3 length equals 16 residues. V lost 6 bases and J lost 1; bases outside the gene matches: 7. The CDR3 DNA reads TGTGCCAGCAGCCCGGGGGACAGGAGAACTAATGAAAAACTGTTTTTT. This gives the protein CASSPGDRRTNEKLFF. The full variable domain, in which reference TRBV28 and TRBJ1-4 provide the parts outside the CDR3, is DVKVTQSSRYLVKRTGEKVFLECVQDMDHENMFWYRQDPGLGLRLIYFSYDVKMKEKGDIPEGYSVSREKKERFSLILESASTNQTSMYLCASSPGDRRTNEKLFFGSGTQLSVL.

This chain joins TRBV7-9 and TRBJ2-5; 9 positions agree with TRBD2. V lost 5 bases, J lost 1 base, and 5 bases stayed unmatched. The germline V gene has CDR1 SEHNR and CDR2 FQNEAQ (reference sequence). This CDR3 spans 15 amino acids. Here the CDR3 reads CASSRGLAIQETQYF. The CDR3 DNA follows: TGTGCCAGCAGCAGAGGACTAGCGATCCAAGAGACCCAGTACTTC.

The J gene is TRBJ2-6, the V gene TRBV27, with D possibly matching TRBD1 (6 bases). Trimming removed 8 bases at V and 3 bases at J, with 23 bases between. The CDR3 length is 18 residues. Germline V gene sequence: CDR1 MNHEY, CDR2 SMNVEV (reference sequence). CDR3 nucleotides: TGTGCCAGCGCCCGCCTTTTCGACAGGAACCTTGGGGCCAACGTCCTGACTTTC. Its protein is CASARLFDRNLGANVLTF. Looking up the rest from reference TRBV27 and TRBJ2-6 gives the full variable domain: EAQVTQNPRYLITVTGKKLTVTCSQNMNHEYMSWYRQDPGLGLRQIYYSMNVEVTDKGDVPEGYKVSRKEKRNFPLILESPSPNQTSLYFCASARLFDRNLGANVLTFGAGSRLTVL.

The rearrangement links TRBV7-9 to TRBJ2-1; 9 bases match TRBD2. The CDR3 has 17 residues. Losses at the gene ends were 1 base for V and 0 bases for J; bases not matched to a gene: 4. Germline CDR1 is SEHNR and CDR2 is FQNEAQ (reference sequence). The CDR3 DNA follows: TGTGCCAGCAGCTTAGGGGAGCGGGGGGACTCCTACAATGAGCAGTTCTTC. This codes for CASSLGERGDSYNEQFF.

The J gene is TRBJ2-1, the V gene TRBV7-3; 7 bases align to TRBD2. J was trimmed by 7 bases and V by 7 bases; bases with no gene match: 19. The length of the CDR3 is 17 residues. Per germline, CDR1 SGHTA and CDR2 FQGTGA. The CDR3 sequence: CASTFLSRVAGSNEQFF. CDR3 in DNA: TGTGCCAGCACCTTTCTTTCACGGGTAGCGGGTTCGAATGAGCAGTTCTTC.

Concerning this clone: Germline and junction disagree at one end, which may indicate a read error. The rearrangement uses TRBV6-1 and TRBJ1-1, with D hard to call. The germline V gene encodes CDR1 MNHNS and CDR2 SASEGT. The CDR3 is 15 residues long. CDR3 DNA sequence: TGTGCCAGCAGTCATGGAACAATACTTGACAATGAAGTTTTCTTT. Protein: CASSHGTILDNEVFF.

The chain employs TRBV6-5 and TRBJ2-3, with D uncertain. Trimming removed 7 bases from V and 0 bases from J, with 14 bases in between. CDR3 length equals 15 residues. CDR1 is MNHEY and CDR2 is SVGAGI in the germline V gene. The CDR3: CASTQGTVSTDTQYF. CDR3 sequence (DNA): TGTGCCAGCACACAAGGCACAGTTAGCACAGATACGCAGTATTTT.

The chain is built from TRBV27 and TRBJ1-5; 7 bases line up with TRBD1. The J segment lost 5 bases and the V segment lost 4 bases, leaving 11 bases of the junction unmatched. Germline CDR1 reads MNHEY; CDR2 reads SMNVEV (reference sequence). This CDR3 comprises 16 residues. The CDR3 is CASSSIRQGSDQPQHF. The CDR3 DNA sequence: TGTGCCAGCAGTTCGATCAGACAGGGATCGGATCAGCCCCAGCATTTT.

V usage is TRBV5-1 and J usage is TRBJ2-3; D might be TRBD1 (5 bases). V gave up 1 base and J gave up 0 bases, with 15 bases separating them. Germline values: CDR1 SGHRS, CDR2 YFSETQ. This CDR3 has 17 residues. The CDR3 here is CASSLSRQGTSTDTQYF. The CDR3 coding sequence is TGCGCCAGCAGCTTGTCTCGGCAGGGCACTAGCACAGATACGCAGTATTTT. Variable domain in full (rest from reference TRBV5-1 and TRBJ2-3): KAGVTQTPRYLIKTRGQQVTLSCSPISGHRSVSWYQQTPGQGLQFLFEYFSETQRNKGNFPGRFSGRQFSNSRSEMNVSTLELGDSALYLCASSLSRQGTSTDTQYFGPGTRLTVL.

The chain combines TRBV7-2 with TRBJ2-4, with 8 bases fitting TRBD1. V was pared by 0 bases and J by 9 bases, with 7 bases of the junction left unmatched. Germline CDR1 is SGHTA and CDR2 is FQGNSA. CDR3 length: 15 residues. CDR3 protein: CASSLAVDRGSIQYF. DNA of the CDR3: TGTGCCAGCAGCTTAGCGGTCGACAGGGGTAGCATTCAGTACTTC.

The chain joins TRBV4-2 to TRBJ1-1; D not resolved. Germline V gene lookup returns CDR1 LGHNA and CDR2 YNFKEQ. This CDR3 contains 18 residues. Trimming took 4 bases from V and 0 from J, leaving 21 bases between them. CDR3 region: CASSPLLTARGMNTEAFF. CDR3 sequence (DNA): TGTGCCAGCAGCCCCCTCCTGACGGCGAGAGGGATGAACACTGAAGCTTTCTTT.

The chain's CDR3 is CASSGGNYGYTF. As DNA, the CDR3 is TGTGCCAGTTCCGGGGGTAACTATGGCTACACCTTC. This rearrangement joins TRBV7-9 to TRBJ1-2; D perhaps matches TRBD1 (5 bases). Germline assignment: CDR1 SEHNR and CDR2 FQNEAQ (reference sequence). CDR3 size: 12 residues. With 9 bases removed from V and 1 base from J, the gap between germline ends came to 9 bases.

This sequence joins TRBV11-2 and TRBJ2-7, with D perhaps TRBD1 (6 bases). Per the germline V gene, CDR1 is SGHAT and CDR2 is FQNNGV. CDR3 size: 12 residues. The V end lost 1 base, the J end lost 12 bases, and 13 bases lay between the germline ends. CDR3: CASSLAQGLRYF. CDR3 DNA: TGTGCCAGCAGCTTAGCTCAGGGGTTGAGGTACTTC. Full variable domain (remainder filled in from reference TRBV11-2 and TRBJ2-7): EAGVAQSPRYKIIEKRQSVAFWCNPISGHATLYWYQQILGQGPKLLIQFQNNGVVDDSQLPKDRFSAERLKGVDSTLKIQPAKLEDSAVYLCASSLAQGLRYFGPGTRLTVT.

This chain links TRBV9 with TRBJ2-3, with a tentative D call TRBD2 (6 bases). Trimming stripped 0 bases from V and 1 base from J, with 9 bases between. Per the germline V gene, CDR1 is SGDLS and CDR2 is YYNGEE. The CDR3 is 15 amino acids. In nucleotides, the CDR3 is TGTGCCAGCAGCGTAGCTGGGAGGCGCACAGATACGCAGTATTTT. It is translated as CASSVAGRRTDTQYF.

This clone was found a few times. This rearrangement joins TRBV28 to TRBJ2-7, with a possible D match to TRBD2 (6 bases). Germline V gene sequence: CDR1 MDHEN, CDR2 SYDVKM. Trimming cost V 4 bases and J 0 bases, with 16 bases left between them. This CDR3 is built from 16 residues. CDR3 bases: TGTGCCAGCAGTTACACCCTAACTAGCAGCTCCTACGAGCAGTACTTC. The encoded protein is CASSYTLTSSSYEQYF.

The genes are TRBV7-9 and TRBJ2-7; a possible D gene is TRBD1 (6 bases). Germline-derived CDR1 and CDR2 are SEHNR and FQNEAQ (reference sequence). This CDR3 is built from 15 residues. V lost 4 bases to trimming and J lost 4 bases, with 17 bases between them. The CDR3 is CASSSLGTPTYEQYF. The CDR3 DNA sequence: TGTGCCAGCAGCTCCTTAGGGACACCTACTTACGAGCAGTACTTC.

The CDR3 protein is CASSYRGDTQYF. The CDR3 nucleotides read TGTGCCAGCAGTTACCGAGGAGATACGCAGTATTTT. The chain joins TRBV6-5 to TRBJ2-3; D is ambiguous. Germline values: CDR1 MNHEY, CDR2 SVGAGI. V was cut by 2 bases and J by 5 bases, with 5 bases left in between. The length of the CDR3 is 12 residues.

This chain uses TRBV5-1 with TRBJ1-1; D gene ambiguous. The CDR3 contains 15 residues. V dropped 0 bases and J dropped 1 base, with 10 bases sitting between them. Germline V CDR1 and CDR2: SGHRS, YFSETQ. Here the CDR3 reads CASSLDFLRNTEAFF. CDR3 sequence (DNA): TGCGCCAGCAGCTTGGATTTCCTGAGGAACACTGAAGCTTTCTTT. The full variable domain, its missing parts supplied by reference TRBV5-1 and TRBJ1-1, is KAGVTQTPRYLIKTRGQQVTLSCSPISGHRSVSWYQQTPGQGLQFLFEYFSETQRNKGNFPGRFSGRQFSNSRSEMNVSTLELGDSALYLCASSLDFLRNTEAFFGQGTRLTVV.

J is TRBJ2-5 and V is TRBV21-1; the D call in the table, TRBD1, was not verified against the DNA. TRBV21-1 is termed a pseudogene. The length of the CDR3 is 17 residues. The DNA for the CDR3 is TGTGCCAGCAGCGACAGACAGGGGCCGCGGAAACAAGAGACCCAGTACTTC. This encodes CASSDRQGPRKQETQYF.

V usage is TRBV14 and J usage is TRBJ1-6; no firm D call. V lost 0 bases, J lost 0 bases, and 9 bases lay in between. Germline CDR1 and CDR2: SGHDN and FVKESK. CDR3 length: 17 residues. This chain's CDR3 is CASSQDRRGSYNSPLHF. In nucleotides, the CDR3 is TGTGCCAGCAGCCAAGATCGGCGGGGCTCCTATAATTCACCCCTCCACTTT.